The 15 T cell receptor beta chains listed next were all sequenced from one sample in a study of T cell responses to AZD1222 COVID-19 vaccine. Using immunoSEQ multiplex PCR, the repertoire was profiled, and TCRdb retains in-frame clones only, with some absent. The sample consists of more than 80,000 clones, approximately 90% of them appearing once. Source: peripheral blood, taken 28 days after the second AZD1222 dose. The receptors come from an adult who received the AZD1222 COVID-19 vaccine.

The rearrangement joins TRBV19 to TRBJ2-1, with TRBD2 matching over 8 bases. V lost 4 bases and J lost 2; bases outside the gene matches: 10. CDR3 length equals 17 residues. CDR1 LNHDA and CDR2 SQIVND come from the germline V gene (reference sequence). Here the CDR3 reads CASSSKPGLGAYNEQFF. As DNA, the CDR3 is TGTGCCAGTAGTAGCAAACCGGGACTAGGTGCCTACAATGAGCAGTTCTTC.

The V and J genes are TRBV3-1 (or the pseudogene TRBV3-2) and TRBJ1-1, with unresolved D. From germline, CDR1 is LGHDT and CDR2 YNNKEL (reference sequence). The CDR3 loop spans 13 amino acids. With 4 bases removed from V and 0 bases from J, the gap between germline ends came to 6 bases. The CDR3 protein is CASSLNMNTEAFF. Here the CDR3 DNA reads TGTGCCAGCAGCCTAAACATGAACACTGAAGCTTTCTTT.

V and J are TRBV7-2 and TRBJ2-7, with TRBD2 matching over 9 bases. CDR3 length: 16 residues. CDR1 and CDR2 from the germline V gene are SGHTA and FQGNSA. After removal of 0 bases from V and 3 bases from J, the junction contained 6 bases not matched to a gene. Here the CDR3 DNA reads TGTGCCAGCAGCTTAGCTGGTGGGACTAGCATCTACGAGCAGTACTTC. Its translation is CASSLAGGTSIYEQYF.

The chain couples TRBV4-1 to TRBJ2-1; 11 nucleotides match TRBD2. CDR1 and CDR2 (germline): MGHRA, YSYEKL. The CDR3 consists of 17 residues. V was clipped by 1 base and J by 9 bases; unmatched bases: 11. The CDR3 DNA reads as TGCGCCAGCAGCCAAGTAGGTAGCGGGAGGGGGCCGCCTGAGCAGTTCTTC. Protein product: CASSQVGSGRGPPEQFF.

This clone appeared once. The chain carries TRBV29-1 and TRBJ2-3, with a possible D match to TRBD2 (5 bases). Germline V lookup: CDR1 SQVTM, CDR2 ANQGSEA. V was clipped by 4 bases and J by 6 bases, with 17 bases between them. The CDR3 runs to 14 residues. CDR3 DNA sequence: TGCAGCGTTGTACGAACAGCGGCGGAGGATACGCAGTATTTT. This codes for CSVVRTAAEDTQYF.

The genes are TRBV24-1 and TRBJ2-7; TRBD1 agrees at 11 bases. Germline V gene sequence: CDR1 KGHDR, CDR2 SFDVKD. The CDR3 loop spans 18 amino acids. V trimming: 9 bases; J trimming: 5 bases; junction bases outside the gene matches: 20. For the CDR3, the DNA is TGTGCCACCGCTCACCCCTTGGGCGGGACAGGGGGTTCCGACGAGCAGTACTTC. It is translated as CATAHPLGGTGGSDEQYF.

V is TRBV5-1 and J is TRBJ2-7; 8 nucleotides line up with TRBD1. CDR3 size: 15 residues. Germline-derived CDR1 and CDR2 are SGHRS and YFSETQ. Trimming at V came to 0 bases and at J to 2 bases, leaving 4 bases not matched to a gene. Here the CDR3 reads CASSLATGAAYEQYF. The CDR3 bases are TGCGCCAGCAGCTTGGCGACAGGGGCGGCCTACGAGCAGTACTTC.

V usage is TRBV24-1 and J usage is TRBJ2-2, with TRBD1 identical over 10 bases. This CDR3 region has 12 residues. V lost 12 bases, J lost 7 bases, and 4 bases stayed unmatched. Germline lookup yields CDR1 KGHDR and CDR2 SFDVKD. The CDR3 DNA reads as TGTGCCGCGACAGGGGGCCACGGGGAGCTGTTTTTT. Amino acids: CAATGGHGELFF.

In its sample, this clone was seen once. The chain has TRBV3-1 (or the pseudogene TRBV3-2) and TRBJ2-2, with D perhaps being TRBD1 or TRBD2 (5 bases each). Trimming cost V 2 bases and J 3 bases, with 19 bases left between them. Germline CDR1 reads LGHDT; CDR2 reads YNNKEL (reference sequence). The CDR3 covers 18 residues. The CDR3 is CASSQLWDPGGHTGELFF. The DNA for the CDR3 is TGTGCCAGCAGCCAACTGTGGGACCCAGGAGGTCACACCGGGGAGCTGTTTTTT.

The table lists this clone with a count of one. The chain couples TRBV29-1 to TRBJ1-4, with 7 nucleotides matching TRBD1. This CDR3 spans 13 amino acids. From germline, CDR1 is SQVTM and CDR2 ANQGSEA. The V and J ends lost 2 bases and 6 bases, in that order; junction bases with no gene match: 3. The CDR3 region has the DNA TGCAGCGTTGAAATAGGGGGCGATGAAAAACTGTTTTTT. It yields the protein CSVEIGGDEKLFF.

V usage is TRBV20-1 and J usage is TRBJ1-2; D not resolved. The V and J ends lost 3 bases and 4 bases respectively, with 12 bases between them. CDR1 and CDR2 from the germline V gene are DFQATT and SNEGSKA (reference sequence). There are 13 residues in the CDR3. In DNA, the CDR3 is TGCAGTGCTAGTGTCGCTACAAGCTATGGCTACACCTTC. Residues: CSASVATSYGYTF.

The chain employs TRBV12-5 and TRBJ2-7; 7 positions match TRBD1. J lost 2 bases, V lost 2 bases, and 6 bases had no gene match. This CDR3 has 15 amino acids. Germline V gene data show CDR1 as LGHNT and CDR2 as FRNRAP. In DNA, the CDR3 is TGTGCTAGTGGTTTGCTCACCGGGACAGCCTACGAGCAGTACTTC. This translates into CASGLLTGTAYEQYF.

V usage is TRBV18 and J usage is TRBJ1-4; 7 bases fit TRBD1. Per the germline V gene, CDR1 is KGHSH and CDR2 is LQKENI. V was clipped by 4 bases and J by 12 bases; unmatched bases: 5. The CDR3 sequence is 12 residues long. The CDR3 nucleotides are TGTGCCAGCTCACGCGACAGGGTAGAACTGTTTTTT. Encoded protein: CASSRDRVELFF. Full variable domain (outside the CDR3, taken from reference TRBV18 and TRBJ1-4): NAGVMQNPRHLVRRRGQEARLRCSPMKGHSHVYWYRQLPEEGLKFMVYLQKENIIDESGMPKERFSAEFPKEGPSILRIQQVVRGDSAAYFCASSRDRVELFFGSGTQLSVL.

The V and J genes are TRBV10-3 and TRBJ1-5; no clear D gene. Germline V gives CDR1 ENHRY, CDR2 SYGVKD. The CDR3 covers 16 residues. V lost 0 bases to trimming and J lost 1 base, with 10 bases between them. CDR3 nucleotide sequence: TGTGCCATCAGTGAGTCGAAATCGGCCAGCAATCAGCCCCAGCATTTT. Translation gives CAISESKSASNQPQHF.

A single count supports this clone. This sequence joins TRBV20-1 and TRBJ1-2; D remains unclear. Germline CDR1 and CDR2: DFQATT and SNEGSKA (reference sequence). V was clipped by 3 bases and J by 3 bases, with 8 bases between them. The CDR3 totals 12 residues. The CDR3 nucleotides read TGCAGTGCTAGTGTCGCTGACTATGGCTACACCTTC. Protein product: CSASVADYGYTF.